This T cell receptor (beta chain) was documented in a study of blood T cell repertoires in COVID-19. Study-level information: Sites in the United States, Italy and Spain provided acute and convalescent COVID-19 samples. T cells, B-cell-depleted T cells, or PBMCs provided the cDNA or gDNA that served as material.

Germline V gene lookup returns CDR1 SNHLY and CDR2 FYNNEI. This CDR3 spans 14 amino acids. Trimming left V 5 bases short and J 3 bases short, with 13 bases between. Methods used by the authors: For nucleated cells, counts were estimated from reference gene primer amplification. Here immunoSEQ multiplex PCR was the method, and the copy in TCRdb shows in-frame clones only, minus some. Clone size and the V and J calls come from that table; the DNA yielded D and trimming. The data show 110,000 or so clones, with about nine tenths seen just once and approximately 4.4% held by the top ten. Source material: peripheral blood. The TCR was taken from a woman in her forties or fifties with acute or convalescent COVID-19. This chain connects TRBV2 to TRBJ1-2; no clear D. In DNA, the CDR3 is TGTGCCAGCAGTATTAGGAGGACCTACTATGGCTACACCTTC. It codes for CASSIRRTYYGYTF.